Below are 22 T cell receptor beta chains sequenced from a single sample in a study of human T cells and chemical hapten exposure. Each CDR3 protein gets one entry after TCRdb re-called the RACE reads with MiXCR. Of about 45,000 distinct CDR3 sequences in the sample, around 4.5% were seen once. The sample's time point: healthy volunteer bleed at 2 weeks. The template was total RNA from unfractionated whole blood. What was sequenced was whole blood. The receptor source for this set is a female donor in good health. Some clones in this sample may be carry-over from other donors' samples.

This clonotype was seen at least ten times. The chain links TRBV20-1 to TRBJ1-1; D uncertain. Germline V CDR1 and CDR2: DFQATT, SNEGSKA (reference sequence). V was pared by 2 bases and J by 3 bases, with 7 bases between. The CDR3 covers 12 residues. The CDR3 protein is CSARNLDTEAFF. CDR3 nucleotides: TGCAGTGCTAGAAACCTAGACACTGAAGCTTTCTTT.

This clonotype was seen at least ten times. The chain couples TRBV6-2 or TRBV6-3 to TRBJ1-5; 11 positions agree with TRBD1. Germline trimming cut 2 bases from V and 1 base from J; bases unmatched to any gene: 4. This CDR3 spans 17 amino acids. CDR1 MNHEY and CDR2 SVGEGT come from the germline V gene. The CDR3 region is CASSYIGQGASNQPQHF. As DNA, the CDR3 is TGTGCCAGCAGTTACATAGGACAGGGGGCGAGCAATCAGCCCCAGCATTTT.

This clonotype was recorded at least ten times. CDR3 nucleotide sequence: TGTGCCAGCACCAACTTCCGACTCCCCAACTATGGCTACACCTTC. It encodes CASTNFRLPNYGYTF. The rearrangement links TRBV12-3 or TRBV12-4 to TRBJ1-2; no clear D. V lost 7 bases to trimming and J lost 2 bases, with 17 bases between them. The CDR3 is 15 amino acids.

This clonotype was observed a few times. The V call is TRBV5-4, the J call TRBJ1-5, with a weak D call TRBD1 (5 bases). The V end lost 4 bases, the J end lost 1 base, and 9 bases lay between the germline ends. Looked up from germline, CDR1 is SGHNT and CDR2 is YYREEE (reference sequence). CDR3 length: 14 amino acids. The CDR3 protein is CASSQRGSNQPQHF. As DNA, the CDR3 is TGTGCCAGCAGCCAGCGGGGCAGCAATCAGCCCCAGCATTTT. Combining the CDR3 with reference TRBV5-4 and TRBJ1-5 gives the whole variable domain ETGVTQSPTHLIKTRGQQVTLRCSSQSGHNTVSWYQQALGQGPQFIFQYYREEENGRGNFPPRFSGLQFPNYSSELNVNALELDDSALYLCASSQRGSNQPQHFGDGTRLSIL.

This clonotype has more than one count but fewer than ten. The V call is TRBV10-3, the J call TRBJ1-4, with D possibly being TRBD1 (5 bases). The germline V and J ends were trimmed by 10 bases and 0 bases, with 12 bases remaining between them. The length of the CDR3 is 14 residues. Germline assignment: CDR1 ENHRY and CDR2 SYGVKD. The CDR3 loop reads CATRVGPTNEKLFF. CDR3 sequence (DNA): TGTGCCACCAGGGTGGGGCCAACTAATGAAAAACTGTTTTTT.

This clonotype was seen more than once but under ten times. This rearrangement joins TRBV4-2 to TRBJ2-3; TRBD2 agrees at 10 bases. Germline V lookup: CDR1 LGHNA, CDR2 YNFKEQ. The V segment lost 1 base and the J segment 0 bases; nucleotides outside the gene matches: 7. This CDR3 is built from 18 residues. CDR3 in amino acids: CASSQVPPSGGSTDTQYF. In nucleotides, the CDR3 is TGTGCCAGCAGCCAAGTACCCCCTAGCGGGGGAAGCACAGATACGCAGTATTTT.

A note on this clonotype: A much more abundant neighbour one base away suggests this may be a read error. The V and J genes are TRBV6-2 or TRBV6-3 and TRBJ2-1; 10 nucleotides align to TRBD2. V trimming: 0 bases; J trimming: 2 bases; junction bases outside the gene matches: 4. From germline, CDR1 is MNHEY and CDR2 SVGEGT. This CDR3 contains 17 residues. The CDR3 here is CASSYSSLAGAYNEQFF. The DNA for the CDR3 is TGTGCCAGCAGTTACTCGAGCCTAGCGGGGGCCTACAATGAGCAGTTCTTC.

This clonotype was detected many times. The DNA of the CDR3 is TGCGCCAGCAGCAGCTCCAGGGGGCTTGCCTATGGCTACACCTTC. This translates into CASSSSRGLAYGYTF. J is TRBJ1-2 and V is TRBV5-1; 8 positions match TRBD1. Unmatched junction bases numbered 9, after V lost 4 bases and J lost 4 bases. The CDR3 covers 15 residues. Germline V gene sequence: CDR1 SGHRS, CDR2 YFSETQ.

This clonotype has ten or more counts. This chain links TRBV12-3 or TRBV12-4 with TRBJ2-1; 8 bases fit TRBD2. This CDR3 has 16 amino acids. The V segment lost 5 bases and the J segment 8 bases; nucleotides outside the gene matches: 14. CDR3 loop: CASSPGGREIPHEQFF. CDR3 in DNA: TGTGCCAGCAGTCCGGGGGGGCGGGAGATACCGCATGAGCAGTTCTTC.

This clonotype appeared many times. The chain joins TRBV28 to TRBJ1-6; D is uncertain. The germline V gene encodes CDR1 MDHEN and CDR2 SYDVKM. V was trimmed by 8 bases and J by 4 bases, leaving 15 bases between them. The CDR3 has 15 amino acids. The CDR3 loop reads CASGSPGQYNSPLHF. DNA for the CDR3: TGTGCCAGCGGATCCCCCGGGCAGTATAATTCACCCCTCCACTTT.

This clonotype was detected many times. The chain joins TRBV7-9 to TRBJ2-7, with no clear D. Trimming stripped 5 bases from V and 4 bases from J, with 33 bases between. The V gene's germline CDR1 is SEHNR and CDR2 FQNEAQ (reference sequence). This CDR3 region has 20 residues. CDR3 coding DNA: TGTGCCAGCAGCCTATGCCTCCCTCTGCTTAATAGGGTCCCGCTGTACGAGCAGTACTTC. This encodes CASSLCLPLLNRVPLYEQYF.

This clonotype was counted at least ten times. This chain links TRBV7-6 with TRBJ2-7; D remains unclear. Trimming removed 4 bases from V and 0 bases from J, with 4 bases in between. The CDR3 has 12 residues. Germline V gives CDR1 SGHVS, CDR2 FNYEAQ. CDR3 in amino acids: CASSSSSYEQYF. In nucleotides, the CDR3 is TGTGCCAGCAGCTCCAGCTCCTACGAGCAGTACTTC.

Many counts were recorded for this clonotype. The chain joins TRBV12-3 or TRBV12-4 to TRBJ1-2; 8 bases are shared with TRBD1. CDR3 size: 13 residues. With V trimmed by 4 bases and J by 4 bases, 2 bases remained unmatched. CDR3 coding DNA: TGTGCCAGCAGTTCGGGACAGGTCTATGGCTACACCTTC. It is translated as CASSSGQVYGYTF.

This clonotype showed up many times. This chain joins TRBV19 and TRBJ2-7; D is perhaps TRBD2 (5 bases). Trimming took off 10 bases at V and 4 bases at J, with 14 bases between the two ends. Germline V lookup: CDR1 LNHDA, CDR2 SQIVND (reference sequence). The CDR3 runs 12 residues. CDR3 sequence reads: CATSRGLYEQYF. The CDR3 nucleotides read TGTGCCACCTCCCGAGGGCTGTACGAGCAGTACTTC.

This clonotype came up many times. This chain connects TRBV6-5 to TRBJ2-7, with TRBD1 matching 7 bases. The J segment lost 4 bases and the V segment lost 5 bases, leaving 11 bases of the junction unmatched. CDR1 and CDR2 (germline): MNHEY, SVGAGI. The CDR3 is made up of 15 amino acids. CDR3 nucleotides: TGTGCCAGCAGTCCGGGACAGCCAACGCAATACGAGCAGTACTTC. It is translated as CASSPGQPTQYEQYF.

This clonotype was seen at least ten times. The V and J genes are TRBV15 and TRBJ2-1; 10 nucleotides align to TRBD1. The CDR3 runs 18 residues. V lost 0 bases and J lost 3; bases outside the gene matches: 8. Germline CDR1 LNHNV, CDR2 YYDKDF (reference sequence). The CDR3: CATSRDQGTGVIYNEQFF. The CDR3 DNA sequence: TGTGCCACCAGCAGAGATCAAGGGACAGGGGTGATCTACAATGAGCAGTTCTTC.

This clonotype showed up many times. CDR3 sequence (DNA): TGCGCCAGCAGTTACGGACAGACTTCCATGAACACTGAAGCTTTCTTT. Amino acid sequence: CASSYGQTSMNTEAFF. The genes are TRBV5-1 and TRBJ1-1; perhaps TRBD1 as D (6 bases). The CDR3 covers 16 residues. The V and J ends lost 5 bases and 0 bases respectively, with 17 bases between them. Germline CDR1 and CDR2: SGHRS and YFSETQ.

This clonotype was recorded at least ten times. The chain employs TRBV20-1 and TRBJ1-1; no clear D. This CDR3 has 12 residues. V lost 6 bases to trimming and J lost 3 bases, with 11 bases between them. The germline V gene has CDR1 DFQATT and CDR2 SNEGSKA (reference sequence). The CDR3 sequence: CSASRSDTEAFF. Written as DNA, the CDR3 is TGCAGTGCCAGCCGGTCAGACACTGAAGCTTTCTTT.

This clonotype was observed many times. This rearrangement joins TRBV28 to TRBJ2-5, with a tentative D call TRBD1 (5 bases). V dropped 2 bases and J dropped 9 bases, with 13 bases sitting between them. Germline V gives CDR1 MDHEN, CDR2 SYDVKM. This CDR3 is 13 amino acids long. This chain's CDR3 is CASSLAGPGAQYF. CDR3 nucleotides: TGTGCCAGCAGTTTAGCAGGGCCCGGCGCCCAGTACTTC.

This clonotype was observed a few times. V usage is TRBV10-3 and J usage is TRBJ1-1; D might be TRBD1 (5 bases). Germline CDR1 reads ENHRY; CDR2 reads SYGVKD. This CDR3 comprises 11 residues. V gave up 2 bases and J gave up 8 bases, with 6 bases separating them. The CDR3 nucleotides read TGTGCCATCAGTGAGGGACAAGAAGCTTTCTTT. It yields the protein CAISEGQEAFF.

The table lists this clonotype with many counts. V is TRBV6-2 or TRBV6-3 and J is TRBJ2-2, with D unresolved. V lost 0 bases and J lost 4, with 12 bases in between. From germline, CDR1 is MNHEY and CDR2 SVGEGT. The CDR3 contains 16 residues. CDR3 region: CASSYSNWRTTGELFF. As DNA, the CDR3 is TGTGCCAGCAGTTACTCGAATTGGCGGACCACCGGGGAGCTGTTTTTT.

Many counts were recorded for this clonotype. The chain has TRBV28 and TRBJ1-4, with D perhaps matching TRBD1 (5 bases). The CDR3 extends over 15 amino acids. Trimming cost V 3 bases and J 4 bases, with 12 bases left between them. Germline V gene sequence: CDR1 MDHEN, CDR2 SYDVKM. CDR3 coding DNA: TGTGCCAGCAGTTTCTCCGGGGACTTTAATGAAAAACTGTTTTTT. Translating it yields CASSFSGDFNEKLFF.